This T cell receptor beta chain was identified during a study of T cell repertoires in cytomegalovirus infection. TCRdb analysed the reads with MiXCR anew, one entry per CDR3 protein. There are around 740,000 distinct CDR3 sequences in the sample; 35% to 45% occur only once, and around 2.8% lies in the top ten. Points from the study as a whole: HLA-C-restricted TCR beta clonotypes specific for CMV led the ex vivo response.

With V trimmed by 0 bases and J by 9 bases, 5 bases remained unmatched. Germline values: CDR1 SGHVS, CDR2 FQNEAQ. This CDR3 comprises 15 residues. In regard to this clonotype: The antigen is undetermined.

The chain recombines TRBV7-8 with TRBJ2-1; 10 bases match TRBD1. The origin of this receptor is a human donor in good health (CMV status not recorded). Some clones in this sample may be carry-over from other donors' samples. The specimen sequenced was PBMCs. The DNA for the CDR3 is TGTGCCAGCAGCTTAGCCGGGACAGGGGCCCGTGAGCAGTTCTTC. Protein sequence: CASSLAGTGAREQFF.